Below, 19 T cell receptor beta chains from the same sample are listed, as sequenced in a study of identifying expanded T cells in peripheral blood. Repertoires were generated with immunoSEQ multiplex PCR, while TCRdb's copy carries only in-frame clones and drops some. The sample holds over 90,000 clones, roughly 88% seen once. The sample was blood. These receptors originate from a person aged 18-70 years in good health.

V usage is TRBV7-8 and J usage is TRBJ1-1, with no clear D. Germline V lookup: CDR1 SGHVS, CDR2 FQNEAQ. With 4 bases removed from V and 4 bases from J, the gap between germline ends came to 10 bases. This CDR3 is built from 13 residues. The CDR3 nucleotides are TGTGCCAGCAGCTGGGCGGAGGGCACTGAAGCTTTCTTT. As protein: CASSWAEGTEAFF.

The chain is built from TRBV5-1 and TRBJ1-1; TRBD1 agrees at 9 bases. CDR3 length: 15 amino acids. Germline assignment: CDR1 SGHRS and CDR2 YFSETQ. V lost 2 bases to trimming and J lost 4 bases; unmatched junction nucleotides: 6. CDR3 in DNA: TGCGCCAGCAGCTTCGCCGGACAGGGGAGCACTGAAGCTTTCTTT. Translated, it gives CASSFAGQGSTEAFF.

V gene TRBV14 combines with J gene TRBJ1-3, with D uncertain. The ends were cut back, 6 bases at V and 0 bases at J, with 18 bases in the middle. This CDR3 is 17 amino acids long. The germline V gene has CDR1 SGHDN and CDR2 FVKESK. The CDR3 is CASRPNLPGPSGNTIYF. Written as DNA, the CDR3 is TGTGCCAGCAGGCCAAATTTGCCGGGCCCCTCTGGAAACACCATATATTTT.

The V and J genes are TRBV7-8 and TRBJ2-7; D is unclear. This CDR3 region has 14 residues. Germline CDR1 and CDR2: SGHVS and FQNEAQ. Trimming shortened V by 2 bases and J by 4 bases, and 12 bases separated the two germline ends. The CDR3 protein is CASSLSRQRYEQYF. CDR3 DNA sequence: TGTGCCAGCAGCTTATCGCGTCAACGTTACGAGCAGTACTTC.

In this sample, this clone turned up a few times. This chain joins TRBV30 and TRBJ2-1, with D perhaps matching TRBD1 (6 bases). Germline assignment: CDR1 GTSNPN and CDR2 SVGIG (reference sequence). Between the trimmed V and J ends, which lost 2 bases and 7 bases, there was a span of 18 bases. This CDR3 contains 15 residues. The CDR3 here is CAWSSGQRVNNEQFF. CDR3 bases: TGTGCCTGGAGTAGCGGACAGAGGGTGAATAATGAGCAGTTCTTC.

The chain joins TRBV2 to TRBJ2-2; 8 bases match TRBD1. Germline V gives CDR1 SNHLY, CDR2 FYNNEI. The junction had 6 bases not matched to a gene; V was cut back by 5 bases and J by 4 bases. This CDR3 is 15 amino acids long. The CDR3 spells CASSLDRVSTGELFF. The CDR3 DNA sequence: TGTGCCAGCAGTCTGGACAGGGTTAGCACCGGGGAGCTGTTTTTT.

The rearrangement joins TRBV7-3 to TRBJ2-1, with 10 bases matching TRBD1. Losses at the gene ends were 1 base for V and 8 bases for J; bases not matched to a gene: 5. Looked up from germline, CDR1 is SGHTA and CDR2 is FQGTGA. The CDR3 has 15 residues. CDR3 bases: TGTGCCAGCAGCTTAATTGGGACAGGGGTCCATGAGCAGTTCTTC. It is translated as CASSLIGTGVHEQFF.

The rearrangement links TRBV5-1 to TRBJ2-7; D is possibly TRBD1 (8 bases). Per the germline V gene, CDR1 is SGHRS and CDR2 is YFSETQ. With 2 bases removed from V and 9 bases from J, the gap between germline ends came to 12 bases. CDR3 size: 12 residues. The CDR3: CASSFGGTGQYF. The DNA for the CDR3 is TGCGCCAGCAGCTTCGGGGGGACAGGGCAGTACTTC.

The J gene is TRBJ2-7, the V gene TRBV6-5, with D perhaps TRBD2 (6 bases). This CDR3 contains 15 residues. Between the trimmed V and J ends, which lost 5 bases and 0 bases, there was a span of 14 bases. The germline V gene encodes CDR1 MNHEY and CDR2 SVGAGI. CDR3 amino acids: CASSPPGLNSYEQYF. As DNA, the CDR3 is TGTGCCAGCAGTCCGCCGGGACTGAACTCCTACGAGCAGTACTTC.

CDR3: CASSSTGTLNEKLFF. CDR3 nucleotide sequence: TGTGCCAGCAGTTCGACAGGGACCCTTAATGAAAAACTGTTTTTT. This chain uses TRBV6-5 with TRBJ1-4; TRBD1 aligns across 7 bases. CDR3 length equals 15 residues. Looked up from germline, CDR1 is MNHEY and CDR2 is SVGAGI. With 4 bases clipped from V and 4 bases from J, the junction kept 6 bases outside the gene matches.

V gene TRBV5-1 combines with J gene TRBJ2-6; no firm D call. Trimming removed 4 bases at V and 2 bases at J, with 13 bases between. The CDR3 spans 16 residues. Germline CDR1 and CDR2: SGHRS and YFSETQ. The CDR3 region is CASSPVGRTGANVLTF. CDR3 nucleotide sequence: TGCGCCAGCAGCCCCGTGGGCAGAACTGGGGCCAACGTCCTGACTTTC.

The chain has TRBV6-5 and TRBJ2-5; 14 bases are a match to TRBD2. Unmatched junction bases numbered 6, after V lost 7 bases and J lost 5 bases. From germline, CDR1 is MNHEY and CDR2 SVGAGI. This CDR3 spans 15 amino acids. The CDR3 region is CASTVGTSGGETQYF. Here the CDR3 DNA reads TGTGCCAGCACCGTAGGGACTAGCGGGGGTGAGACCCAGTACTTC.

This clone was counted once. This sequence joins TRBV2 and TRBJ2-7, with a tentative D call TRBD1 (6 bases). V lost 4 bases and J lost 3, with 10 bases in between. This CDR3 spans 13 amino acids. Germline-derived CDR1 and CDR2 are SNHLY and FYNNEI. CDR3 residues: CASSVGRGYEQYF. The CDR3 coding sequence is TGTGCCAGCAGTGTTGGCAGGGGCTACGAGCAGTACTTC.

The chain is built from TRBV5-1 and TRBJ1-4; D gene uncertain. V was trimmed by 6 bases and J by 2 bases, leaving 11 bases between them. CDR1 SGHRS and CDR2 YFSETQ come from the germline V gene. The CDR3 is made up of 14 amino acids. DNA for the CDR3: TGCGCCAGCACCCCGGGGAGTACTAATGAAAAACTGTTTTTT. Its translation is CASTPGSTNEKLFF.

The V and J genes are TRBV7-3 and TRBJ1-2; tentatively, D is TRBD1 (6 bases). Germline CDR1 SGHTA, CDR2 FQGTGA. The CDR3 loop spans 15 amino acids. V was trimmed by 2 bases and J by 4 bases, leaving 14 bases between them. The DNA for the CDR3 is TGTGCCAGCAGCTTAGGGCCAGGGGATCTCTATGGCTACACCTTC. It yields the protein CASSLGPGDLYGYTF.

The genes are TRBV7-9 and TRBJ2-7; the D is unclear. The germline V gene encodes CDR1 SEHNR and CDR2 FQNEAQ (reference sequence). V shed 1 base and J shed 3 bases, with 13 bases lying between them. The CDR3 length is 15 residues. CDR3 bases: TGTGCCAGCAGCTTAGGGGGTTTGTCCGGCTACGAGCAGTACTTC. This encodes CASSLGGLSGYEQYF.

V is TRBV29-1 and J is TRBJ2-5; 9 bases agree with TRBD2. Trimming at V came to 6 bases and at J to 5 bases, leaving 10 bases not matched to a gene. Germline assignment: CDR1 SQVTM and CDR2 ANQGSEA. The CDR3 runs 14 residues. CDR3 amino acids: CSVATGTSRETQYF. The CDR3 nucleotides read TGCAGCGTAGCAACCGGGACTAGCCGGGAGACCCAGTACTTC.

As regards this clone: Other nucleotide sequences from this sample produce the same CDR3. V gene TRBV28 combines with J gene TRBJ2-2; D gene unclear. With 5 bases removed from V and 5 bases from J, the gap between germline ends came to 6 bases. This CDR3 comprises 12 residues. Germline V lookup: CDR1 MDHEN, CDR2 SYDVKM. The CDR3, as DNA: TGTGCCAGCAGTCTAACTACCGGGGAGCTGTTTTTT. Translation gives CASSLTTGELFF.

The chain couples TRBV28 to TRBJ2-4; 10 nucleotides match TRBD1. The germline V gene has CDR1 MDHEN and CDR2 SYDVKM. The length of the CDR3 is 13 residues. V gave up 10 bases and J gave up 6 bases; unmatched junction bases: 6. The CDR3 DNA sequence: TGTGCCACCACGGGACAGGGGAGAAACATTCAGTACTTC. The encoded protein is CATTGQGRNIQYF.